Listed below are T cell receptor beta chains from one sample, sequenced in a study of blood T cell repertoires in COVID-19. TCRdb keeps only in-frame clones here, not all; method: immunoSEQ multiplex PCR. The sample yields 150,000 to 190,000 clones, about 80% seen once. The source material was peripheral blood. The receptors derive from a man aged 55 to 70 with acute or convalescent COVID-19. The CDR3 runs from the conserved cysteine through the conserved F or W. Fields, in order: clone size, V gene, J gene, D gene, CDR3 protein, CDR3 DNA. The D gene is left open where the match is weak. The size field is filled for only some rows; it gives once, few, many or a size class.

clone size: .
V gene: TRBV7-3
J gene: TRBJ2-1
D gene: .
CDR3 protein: CASSPRGKSYNEQFF
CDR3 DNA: TGTGCCAGCAGCCCACGGGGGAAATCCTACAATGAGCAGTTCTTC

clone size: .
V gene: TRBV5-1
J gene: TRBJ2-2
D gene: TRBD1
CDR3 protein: CASSLVPQGVGTGELFF
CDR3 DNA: TGCGCCAGCAGCTTGGTGCCCCAGGGGGTTGGCACCGGGGAGCTGTTTTTT

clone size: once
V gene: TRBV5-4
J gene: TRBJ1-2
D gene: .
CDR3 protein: CASSTSGSYGYTF
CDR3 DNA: TGTGCCAGCAGCACCTCAGGGTCCTATGGCTACACCTTC

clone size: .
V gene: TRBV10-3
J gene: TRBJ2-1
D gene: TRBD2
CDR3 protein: CAISEALAGGHEQFF
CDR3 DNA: TGTGCCATCAGTGAGGCCCTAGCGGGGGGCCATGAGCAGTTCTTC

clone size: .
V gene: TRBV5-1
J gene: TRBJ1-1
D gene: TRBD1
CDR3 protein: CASSFGTGQKNTEAFF
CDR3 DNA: TGCGCCAGCAGCTTTGGGACAGGGCAGAAGAACACTGAAGCTTTCTTT

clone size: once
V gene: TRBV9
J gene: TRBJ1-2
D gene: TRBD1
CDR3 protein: CASSGYRGGYTF
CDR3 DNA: TGTGCCAGCAGCGGCTACAGGGGTGGCTACACCTTC

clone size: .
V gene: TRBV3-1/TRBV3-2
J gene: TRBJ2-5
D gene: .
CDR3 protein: CASSLQETQYF
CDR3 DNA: TGTGCCAGCAGTCTTCAAGAGACCCAGTACTTC

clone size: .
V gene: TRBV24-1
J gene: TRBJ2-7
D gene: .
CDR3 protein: CATTRMGASSREQYF
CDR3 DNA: TGTGCCACCACAAGGATGGGGGCCTCTTCTCGAGAGCAGTACTTC

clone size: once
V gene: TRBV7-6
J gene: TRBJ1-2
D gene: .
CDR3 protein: CASSFTLGGNGYTF
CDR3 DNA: TGTGCCAGCAGCTTCACTCTGGGGGGTAATGGCTACACCTTC

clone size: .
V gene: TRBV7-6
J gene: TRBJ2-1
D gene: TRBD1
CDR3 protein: CASSPSGQATGHEQFF
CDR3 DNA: TGTGCCAGCAGCCCCTCGGGACAGGCCACCGGCCATGAGCAGTTCTTC

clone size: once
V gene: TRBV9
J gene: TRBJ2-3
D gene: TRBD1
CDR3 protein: CASSVDSFTGQGATDTQYF
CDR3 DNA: TGTGCCAGCAGCGTAGACTCGTTTACAGGACAGGGGGCCACAGATACGCAGTATTTT

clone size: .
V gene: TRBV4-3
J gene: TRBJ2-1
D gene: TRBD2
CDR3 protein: CASSQDTLLANNEQFF
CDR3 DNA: TGCGCCAGCAGCCAAGATACTCTACTAGCGAACAATGAGCAGTTCTTC

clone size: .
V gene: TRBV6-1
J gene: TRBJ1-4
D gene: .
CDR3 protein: CASSEVSGEKLFF
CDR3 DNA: TGTGCCAGCAGTGAGGTCAGTGGTGAAAAACTGTTTTTT

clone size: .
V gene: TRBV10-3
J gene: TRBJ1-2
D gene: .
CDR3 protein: CAISESGQGYTF
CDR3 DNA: TGTGCCATCAGTGAGTCCGGACAGGGCTACACCTTC

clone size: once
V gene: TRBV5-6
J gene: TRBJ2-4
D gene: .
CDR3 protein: CASSLGGTKNIQYF
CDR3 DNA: TGTGCCAGCAGCTTGGGAGGGACCAAAAACATTCAGTACTTC

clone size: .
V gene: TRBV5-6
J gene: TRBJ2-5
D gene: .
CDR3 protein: CASSPGEYDRRETQYF
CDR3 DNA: TGTGCCAGCAGCCCCGGAGAATATGACAGGAGGGAGACCCAGTACTTC

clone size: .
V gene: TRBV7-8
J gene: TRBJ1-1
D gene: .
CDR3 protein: CASSPGPRAGVNTEAFF
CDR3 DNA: TGTGCCAGCAGCCCTGGCCCTAGGGCAGGGGTGAACACTGAAGCTTTCTTT

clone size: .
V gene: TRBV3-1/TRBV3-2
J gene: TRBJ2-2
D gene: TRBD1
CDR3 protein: CASSLRQGARGGELFF
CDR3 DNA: TGTGCCAGCAGCCTAAGACAGGGGGCACGGGGCGGGGAGCTGTTTTTT

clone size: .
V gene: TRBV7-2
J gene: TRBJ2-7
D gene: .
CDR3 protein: CASSEGHGLEQYF
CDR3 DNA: TGTGCCAGCAGCGAGGGACACGGGCTAGAGCAGTACTTC

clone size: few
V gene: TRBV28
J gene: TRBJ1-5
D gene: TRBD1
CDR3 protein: CASSSSTGGNQPQHF
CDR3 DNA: TGTGCCAGCAGTTCCTCGACAGGGGGGAATCAGCCCCAGCATTTT

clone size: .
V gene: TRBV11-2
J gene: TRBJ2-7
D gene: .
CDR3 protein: CASSSAYEQYF
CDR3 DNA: TGTGCCAGCAGCTCCGCCTACGAGCAGTACTTC

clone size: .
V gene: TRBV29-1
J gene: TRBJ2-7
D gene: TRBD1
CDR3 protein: CSVETGGYYEQYF
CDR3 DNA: TGCAGCGTTGAAACAGGGGGCTATTACGAGCAGTACTTC

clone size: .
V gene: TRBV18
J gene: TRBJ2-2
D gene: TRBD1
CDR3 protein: CASSAGQGNTGELFF
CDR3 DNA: TGTGCCAGCTCTGCGGGACAGGGGAACACCGGGGAGCTGTTTTTT

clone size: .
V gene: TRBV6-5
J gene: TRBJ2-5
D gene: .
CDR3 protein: CASSYSGGAYQETQYF
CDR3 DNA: TGTGCCAGCAGTTACTCCGGGGGAGCGTACCAAGAGACCCAGTACTTC

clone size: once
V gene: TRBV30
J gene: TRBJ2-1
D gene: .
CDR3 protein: CAWSFSHSNEQFF
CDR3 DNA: TGTGCCTGGAGCTTTTCCCACTCAAATGAGCAGTTCTTC

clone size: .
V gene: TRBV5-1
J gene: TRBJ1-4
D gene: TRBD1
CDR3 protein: CASSLSKGAPEEKLFF
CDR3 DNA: TGCGCCAGCAGCTTGTCCAAGGGGGCGCCGGAAGAAAAACTGTTTTTT

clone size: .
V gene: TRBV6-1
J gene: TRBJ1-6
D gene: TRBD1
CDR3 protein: CASSADRGGSSYNSPLHF
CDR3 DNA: TGTGCCAGCAGTGCCGACAGGGGCGGGAGCTCCTATAATTCACCCCTCCACTTT

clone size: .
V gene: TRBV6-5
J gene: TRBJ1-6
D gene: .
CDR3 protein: CASSYSQGYNSPLHF
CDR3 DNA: TGTGCCAGCAGTTACTCGCAGGGTTATAATTCACCCCTCCACTTT

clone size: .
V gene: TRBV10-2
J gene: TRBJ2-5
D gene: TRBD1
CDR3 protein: CASSSQGALETQYF
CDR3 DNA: TGCGCCAGCAGCTCACAGGGGGCCCTGGAGACCCAGTACTTC

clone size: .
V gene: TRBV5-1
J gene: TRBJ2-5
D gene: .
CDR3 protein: CASSPGSGQETQYF
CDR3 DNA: TGCGCCAGCAGCCCGGGGAGCGGTCAAGAGACCCAGTACTTC

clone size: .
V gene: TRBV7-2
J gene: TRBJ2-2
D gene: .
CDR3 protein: CASSYTGNTGELFF
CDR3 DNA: TGTGCCAGCAGCTATACAGGGAACACCGGGGAGCTGTTTTTT

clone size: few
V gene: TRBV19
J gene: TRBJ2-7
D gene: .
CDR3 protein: CASSWVLGAAYEQYF
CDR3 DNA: TGTGCCAGTAGCTGGGTCTTAGGGGCTGCCTACGAGCAGTACTTC